This entry features one TCR beta chain sequence. The target antigen is unknown. With a J-beta primer mix and a sample-barcoded 5' primer, a second PCR ran 7 to 11 cycles. One entry per CDR3 protein results from TCRdb running MiXCR on the 5' RACE reads. The data show more than 1,400,000 distinct CDR3 sequences, approximately 42% seen once. The sample belongs to a study of blood T cells in healthy people across ages. Germline CDR1 is MNHEY and CDR2 is SVGAGI. V gave up 6 bases and J gave up 3 bases, with 13 bases separating them. This CDR3 has 14 amino acids. Broader study findings: In the absence of known donor CMV status, changes in expanded clonotypes were possibly confounded. The percentage of naive T cells correlated strongly with TCR beta diversity. Older individuals had lower TCR beta diversity per million T cells (the decline was roughly linear). Relative to aged donors, long-lived donors carried more naive CD4+ cells and displayed higher diversity.

This chain connects TRBV6-5 to TRBJ2-3; D remains ambiguous. The specimen sequenced was blood. This sequence originates from a woman in her late teens or twenties in good health. This CDR3 is CASSEQRPTDTQYF. The CDR3 DNA sequence: TGTGCCAGCAGCGAACAGCGCCCTACAGATACGCAGTATTTT.